This T cell receptor beta chain was retrieved from a study of PD-1 blockade in mismatch repair-deficient tumors. The overall study: All were previously treated, progressing patients with 12 mismatch repair-deficient cancer types. Study outcomes and limitations: Tumor-resident clones, often undetectable pretreatment in blood, expanded then contracted after pembrolizumab.

In the case of this clone: Its antigen remains unknown.

Generated by immunoSEQ multiplex PCR, the TCRdb table keeps only in-frame clones and is missing some. The sample includes 120,000 or so clones, around 83% of them seen just once. This sample comprised peripheral blood, obtained 44 weeks after starting pembrolizumab. The receptor's source is an adult with mismatch repair-deficient cancer.

The DNA for the CDR3 is TGTGCCAGCAGCTTGGGCCAGGGCAACAATGAGCAGTTCTTC. Protein product: CASSLGQGNNEQFF. The J gene is TRBJ2-1, the V gene TRBV5-6; the D gene is possibly TRBD1 (5 bases). Per germline, CDR1 SGHDT and CDR2 YYEEEE. The CDR3 length is 14 residues. Trimming stripped 0 bases from V and 5 bases from J, with 9 bases between. Full variable domain (missing parts from reference TRBV5-6 and TRBJ2-1): DAGVTQSPTHLIKTRGQQVTLRCSPKSGHDTVSWYQQALGQGPQFIFQYYEEEERQRGNFPDRFSGHQFPNYSSELNVNALLLGDSALYLCASSLGQGNNEQFFGPGTRLTVL.